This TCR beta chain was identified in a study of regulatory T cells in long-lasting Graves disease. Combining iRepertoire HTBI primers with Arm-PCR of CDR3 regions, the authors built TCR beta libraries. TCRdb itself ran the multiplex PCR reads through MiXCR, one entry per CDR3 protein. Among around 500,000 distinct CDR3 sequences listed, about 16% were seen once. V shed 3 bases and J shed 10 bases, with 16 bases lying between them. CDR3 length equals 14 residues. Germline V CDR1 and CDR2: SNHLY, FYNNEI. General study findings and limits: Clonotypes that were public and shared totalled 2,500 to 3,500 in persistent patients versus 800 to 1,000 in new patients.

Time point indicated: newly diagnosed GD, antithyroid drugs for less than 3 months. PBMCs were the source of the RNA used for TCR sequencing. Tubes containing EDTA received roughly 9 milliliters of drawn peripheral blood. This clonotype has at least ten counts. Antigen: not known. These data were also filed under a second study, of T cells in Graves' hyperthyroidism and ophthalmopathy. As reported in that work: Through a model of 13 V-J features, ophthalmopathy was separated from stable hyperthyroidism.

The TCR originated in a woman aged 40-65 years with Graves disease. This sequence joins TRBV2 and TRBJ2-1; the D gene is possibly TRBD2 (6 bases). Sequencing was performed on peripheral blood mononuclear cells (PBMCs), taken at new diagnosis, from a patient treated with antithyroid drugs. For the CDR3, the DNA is TGTGCCAGCAGTGAGACTAGGTTTGGGCGGGAGCAGTTCTTC. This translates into CASSETRFGREQFF.